This T cell receptor (beta chain) was recorded in a study of OX40 agonist ivuxolimab in advanced cancers. The germline V gene has CDR1 SGHDT and CDR2 YYEEEE. The germline V and J ends were trimmed by 4 bases and 6 bases, with 16 bases remaining between them. The CDR3 totals 14 residues. Here immunoSEQ multiplex PCR was the method, and the copy in TCRdb shows in-frame clones only, minus some. The profile shows roughly 89,000 clones, around 84% of them singletons. Material: CD4+ or CD8+ T cells sorted from blood, obtained in a trial of the OX40 agonist ivuxolimab. The receptor was isolated from an adult with an advanced solid tumor such as melanoma, head and neck, liver or kidney cancer. The chain couples TRBV5-6 to TRBJ1-2; weak D call: TRBD1 (5 bases). As DNA, the CDR3 is TGTGCCAGCAGCCCCTGGAGGGGTGCAGATGGCTACACCTTC. Amino acid sequence: CASSPWRGADGYTF.